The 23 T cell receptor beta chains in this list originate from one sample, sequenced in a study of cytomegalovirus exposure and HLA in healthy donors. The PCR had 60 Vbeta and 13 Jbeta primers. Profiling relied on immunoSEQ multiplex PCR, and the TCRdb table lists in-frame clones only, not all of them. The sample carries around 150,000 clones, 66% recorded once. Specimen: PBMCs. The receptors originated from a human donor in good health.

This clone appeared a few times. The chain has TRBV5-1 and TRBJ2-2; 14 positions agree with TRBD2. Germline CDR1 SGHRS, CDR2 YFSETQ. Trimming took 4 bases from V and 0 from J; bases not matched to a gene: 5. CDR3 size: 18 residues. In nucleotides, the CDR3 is TGCGCCAGCAGCCCCGGACTAGCGGGAGGTCCGAACACCGGGGAGCTGTTTTTT. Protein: CASSPGLAGGPNTGELFF.

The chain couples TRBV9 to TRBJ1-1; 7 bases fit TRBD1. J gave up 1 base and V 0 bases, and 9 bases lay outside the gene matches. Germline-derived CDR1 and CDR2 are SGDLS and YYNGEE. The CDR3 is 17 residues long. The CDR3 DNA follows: TGTGCCAGCAGCGTAGTAATACAGGGGCGATCGAACACTGAAGCTTTCTTT. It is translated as CASSVVIQGRSNTEAFF.

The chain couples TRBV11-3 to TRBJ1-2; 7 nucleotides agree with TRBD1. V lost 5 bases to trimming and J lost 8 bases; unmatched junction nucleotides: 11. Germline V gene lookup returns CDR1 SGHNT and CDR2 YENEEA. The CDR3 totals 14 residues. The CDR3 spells CASSRATGIHGYTF. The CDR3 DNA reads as TGTGCCAGCAGCCGAGCGACAGGGATCCACGGCTACACCTTC.

CDR3 loop: CASSPEPQFEAGHIYEQYF. In DNA form, the CDR3 reads TGTGCCAGCAGCCCCGAGCCCCAGTTCGAAGCGGGACATATCTACGAGCAGTACTTC. The chain recombines TRBV28 with TRBJ2-7; TRBD2 might be the D (7 bases). Germline-derived CDR1 and CDR2 are MDHEN and SYDVKM. The CDR3 has 19 residues. Trimming removed 6 bases at V and 3 bases at J, with 30 bases between. The full variable domain, in which reference TRBV28 and TRBJ2-7 provide the parts outside the CDR3, is DVKVTQSSRYLVKRTGEKVFLECVQDMDHENMFWYRQDPGLGLRLIYFSYDVKMKEKGDIPEGYSVSREKKERFSLILESASTNQTSMYLCASSPEPQFEAGHIYEQYFGPGTRLTVT.

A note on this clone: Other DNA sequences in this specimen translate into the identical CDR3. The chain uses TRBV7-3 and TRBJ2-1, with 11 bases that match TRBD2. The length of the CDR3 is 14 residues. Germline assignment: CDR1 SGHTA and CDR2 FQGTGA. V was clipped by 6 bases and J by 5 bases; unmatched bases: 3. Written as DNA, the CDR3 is TGTGCCAGCAGTAGCGGGAGGGCAGACAATGAGCAGTTCTTC. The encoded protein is CASSSGRADNEQFF.

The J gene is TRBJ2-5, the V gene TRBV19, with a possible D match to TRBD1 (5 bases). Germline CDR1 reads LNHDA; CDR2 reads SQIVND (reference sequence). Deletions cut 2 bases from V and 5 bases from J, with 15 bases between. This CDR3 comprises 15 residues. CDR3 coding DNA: TGTGCCAGTAGTATAACTCGACAAGGGGCGGAGACCCAGTACTTC. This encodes CASSITRQGAETQYF.

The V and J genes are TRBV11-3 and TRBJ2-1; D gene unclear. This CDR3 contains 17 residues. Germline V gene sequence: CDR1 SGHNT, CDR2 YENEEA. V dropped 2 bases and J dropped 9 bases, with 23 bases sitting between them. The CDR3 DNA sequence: TGTGCCAGCAGCTTACTGGTTTTTCGGTCGGCCTCGGGTGAGCAGTTCTTC. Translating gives CASSLLVFRSASGEQFF.

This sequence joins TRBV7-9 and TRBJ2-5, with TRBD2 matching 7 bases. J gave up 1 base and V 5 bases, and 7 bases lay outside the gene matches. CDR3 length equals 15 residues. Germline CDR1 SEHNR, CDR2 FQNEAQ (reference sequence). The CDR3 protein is CASSGNLAVQETQYF. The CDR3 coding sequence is TGTGCCAGCAGCGGTAATCTAGCGGTCCAAGAGACCCAGTACTTC.

CDR3 residues: CAPFPRAGVGEKLFF. Here the CDR3 DNA reads TGTGCTCCATTTCCTAGGGCAGGGGTAGGTGAAAAACTGTTTTTT. The rearrangement links TRBV12-5 to TRBJ1-4; D is perhaps TRBD1 (6 bases). The CDR3 consists of 15 residues. V dropped 11 bases and J dropped 7 bases, with 23 bases sitting between them. Per germline, CDR1 LGHNT and CDR2 FRNRAP. Combining the CDR3 with reference TRBV12-5 and TRBJ1-4 gives the whole variable domain DARVTQTPRHKVTEMGQEVTMRCQPILGHNTVFWYRQTMMQGLELLAYFRNRAPLDDSGMPKDRFSAEMPDATLATLKIQPSEPRDSAVYFCAPFPRAGVGEKLFFGSGTQLSVL.

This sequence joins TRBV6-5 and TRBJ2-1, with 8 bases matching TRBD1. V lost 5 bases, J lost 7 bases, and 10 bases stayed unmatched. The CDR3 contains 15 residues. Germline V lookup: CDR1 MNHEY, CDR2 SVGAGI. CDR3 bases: TGTGCCAGCAGTCCGGACAGGGAACGTATGAATGAGCAGTTCTTC. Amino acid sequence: CASSPDRERMNEQFF.

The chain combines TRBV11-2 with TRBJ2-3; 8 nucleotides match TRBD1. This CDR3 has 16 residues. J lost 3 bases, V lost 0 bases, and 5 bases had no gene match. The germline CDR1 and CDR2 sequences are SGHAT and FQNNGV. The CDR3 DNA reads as TGTGCCAGCAGCTTAGACTGGACAGGGAAGACAGATACGCAGTATTTT. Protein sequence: CASSLDWTGKTDTQYF.

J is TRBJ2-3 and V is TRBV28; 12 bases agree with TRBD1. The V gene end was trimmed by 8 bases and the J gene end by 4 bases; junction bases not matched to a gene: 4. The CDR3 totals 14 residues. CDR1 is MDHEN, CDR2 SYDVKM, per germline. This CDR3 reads CASRWDRGPDTQYF. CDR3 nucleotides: TGTGCCAGCCGATGGGACAGGGGGCCAGATACGCAGTATTTT.

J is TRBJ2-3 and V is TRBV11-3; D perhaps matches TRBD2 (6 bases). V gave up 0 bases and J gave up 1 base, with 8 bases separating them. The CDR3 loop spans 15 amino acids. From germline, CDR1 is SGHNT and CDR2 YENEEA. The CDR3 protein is CASSLEGGGTDTQYF. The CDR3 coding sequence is TGTGCCAGCAGCTTAGAGGGCGGGGGCACAGATACGCAGTATTTT.

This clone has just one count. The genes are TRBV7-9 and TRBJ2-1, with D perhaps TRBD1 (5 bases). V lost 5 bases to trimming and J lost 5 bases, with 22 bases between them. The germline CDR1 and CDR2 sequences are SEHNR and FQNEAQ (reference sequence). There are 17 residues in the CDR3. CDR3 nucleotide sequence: TGTGCCAGCAGCCTAAAAGTCAGTTTTGGCAGGGACAATGAGCAGTTCTTC. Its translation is CASSLKVSFGRDNEQFF.

This CDR3 is CASSLGSGEAYEQYF. CDR3 in DNA: TGTGCCAGCAGCTTGGGCTCGGGAGAAGCCTACGAGCAGTACTTC. The V gene is TRBV5-4, the J gene TRBJ2-7; a possible D gene is TRBD2 (6 bases). Germline V CDR1 and CDR2: SGHNT, YYREEE (reference sequence). The V gene lost 0 bases and the J gene lost 2 bases, with 12 bases spanning the gap. The CDR3 totals 15 residues.

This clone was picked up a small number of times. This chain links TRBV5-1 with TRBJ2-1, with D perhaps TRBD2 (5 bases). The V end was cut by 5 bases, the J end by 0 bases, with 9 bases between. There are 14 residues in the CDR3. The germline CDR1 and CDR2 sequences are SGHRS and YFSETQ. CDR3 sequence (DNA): TGCGCCAGCAGACCTACTAGCTCCTACAATGAGCAGTTCTTC. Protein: CASRPTSSYNEQFF.

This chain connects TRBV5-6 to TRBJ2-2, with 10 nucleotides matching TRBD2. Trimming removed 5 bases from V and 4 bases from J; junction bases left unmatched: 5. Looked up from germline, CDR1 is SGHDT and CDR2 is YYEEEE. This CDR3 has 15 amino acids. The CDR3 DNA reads TGTGCCAGCAGTCCTAGCGGGAGAGGCACCGGGGAGCTGTTTTTT. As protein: CASSPSGRGTGELFF.

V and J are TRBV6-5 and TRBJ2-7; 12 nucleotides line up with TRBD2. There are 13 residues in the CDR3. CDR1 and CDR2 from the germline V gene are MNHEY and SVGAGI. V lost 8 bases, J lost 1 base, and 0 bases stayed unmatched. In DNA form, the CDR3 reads TGTGCCAGCCTAGCGGGAGGGTCCTACGAGCAGTACTTC. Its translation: CASLAGGSYEQYF.

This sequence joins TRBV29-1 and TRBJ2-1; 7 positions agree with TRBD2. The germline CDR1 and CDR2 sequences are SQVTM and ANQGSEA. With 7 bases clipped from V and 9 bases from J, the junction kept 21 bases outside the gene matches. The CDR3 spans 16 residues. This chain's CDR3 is CSAEREGGTPGGEQFF. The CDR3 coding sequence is TGCAGCGCGGAGCGGGAAGGCGGGACCCCGGGGGGTGAGCAGTTCTTC.

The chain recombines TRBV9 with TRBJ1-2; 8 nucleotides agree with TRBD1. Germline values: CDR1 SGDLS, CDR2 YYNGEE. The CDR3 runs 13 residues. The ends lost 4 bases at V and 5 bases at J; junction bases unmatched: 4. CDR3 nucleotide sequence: TGTGCCAGCAGCTTAGACAGGGGATATGGCTACACCTTC. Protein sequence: CASSLDRGYGYTF.

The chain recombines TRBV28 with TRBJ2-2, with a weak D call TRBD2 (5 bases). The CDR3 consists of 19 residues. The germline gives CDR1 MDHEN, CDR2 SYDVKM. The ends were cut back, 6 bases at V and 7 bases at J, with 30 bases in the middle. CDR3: CASRIVSRGLLREGGELFF. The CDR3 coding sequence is TGTGCCAGCAGGATAGTATCTCGAGGACTCCTGAGGGAAGGCGGGGAGCTGTTTTTT.

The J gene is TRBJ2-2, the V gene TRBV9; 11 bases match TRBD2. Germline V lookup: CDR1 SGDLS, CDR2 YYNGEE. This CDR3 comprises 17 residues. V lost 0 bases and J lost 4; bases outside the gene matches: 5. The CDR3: CASSVATTSGATGELFF. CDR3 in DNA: TGTGCCAGCAGCGTAGCTACGACTAGCGGGGCCACCGGGGAGCTGTTTTTT.

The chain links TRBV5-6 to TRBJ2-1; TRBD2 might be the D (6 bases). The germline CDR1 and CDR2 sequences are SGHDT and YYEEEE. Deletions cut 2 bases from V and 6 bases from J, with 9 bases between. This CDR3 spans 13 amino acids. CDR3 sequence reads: CASSFSGGNEQFF. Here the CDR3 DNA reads TGTGCCAGCAGCTTTTCCGGGGGCAATGAGCAGTTCTTC.